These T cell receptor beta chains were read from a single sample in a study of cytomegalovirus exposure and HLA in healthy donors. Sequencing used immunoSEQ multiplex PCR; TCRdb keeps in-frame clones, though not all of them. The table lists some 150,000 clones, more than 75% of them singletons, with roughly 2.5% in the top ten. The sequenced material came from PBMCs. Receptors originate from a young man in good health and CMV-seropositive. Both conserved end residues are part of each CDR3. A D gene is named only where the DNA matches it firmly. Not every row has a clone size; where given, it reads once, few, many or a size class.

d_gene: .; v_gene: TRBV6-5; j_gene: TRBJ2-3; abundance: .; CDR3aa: CASRQSDTQYF; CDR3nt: TGTGCCAGCAGGCAGTCAGATACGCAGTATTTT
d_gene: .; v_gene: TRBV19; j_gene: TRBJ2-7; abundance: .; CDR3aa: CATRDSYYEQYF; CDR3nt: TGTGCCACCCGTGACTCCTACTACGAGCAGTACTTC
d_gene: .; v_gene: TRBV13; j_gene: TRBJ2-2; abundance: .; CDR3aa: CASSLQGWSGELFF; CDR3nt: TGTGCCAGCAGCTTACAGGGATGGTCCGGGGAGCTGTTTTTT
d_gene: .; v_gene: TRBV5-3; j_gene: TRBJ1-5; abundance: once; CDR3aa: CARSLVYDWSQPQHF; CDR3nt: TGTGCCAGAAGCTTGGTCTATGACTGGAGTCAGCCCCAGCATTTT
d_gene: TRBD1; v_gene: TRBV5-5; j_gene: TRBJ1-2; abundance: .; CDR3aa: CASSFSGRGQKGYTF; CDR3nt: TGTGCCAGCAGCTTTAGCGGCAGGGGGCAAAAGGGCTACACCTTC
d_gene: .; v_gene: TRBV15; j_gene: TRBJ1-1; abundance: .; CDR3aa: CATSNSQGMNTEAFF; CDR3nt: TGTGCCACCAGCAACTCTCAGGGGATGAACACTGAAGCTTTCTTT
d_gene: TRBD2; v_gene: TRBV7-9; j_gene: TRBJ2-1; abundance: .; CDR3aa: CASSAYLAGAGEQFF; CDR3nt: TGTGCCAGCAGCGCCTACCTAGCGGGAGCCGGTGAGCAGTTCTTC
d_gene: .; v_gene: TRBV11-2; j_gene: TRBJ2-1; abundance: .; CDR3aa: CASSSHTNEQFF; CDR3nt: TGTGCCAGCAGCTCCCACACCAATGAGCAGTTCTTC
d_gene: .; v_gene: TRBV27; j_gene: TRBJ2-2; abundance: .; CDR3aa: CAIGRNTGELFF; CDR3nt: TGTGCCATCGGGAGGAACACCGGGGAGCTGTTTTTT
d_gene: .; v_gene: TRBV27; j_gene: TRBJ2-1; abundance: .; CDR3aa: CASSLSSGENEQFF; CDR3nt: TGTGCCAGCAGTTTATCCTCAGGGGAAAATGAGCAGTTCTTC